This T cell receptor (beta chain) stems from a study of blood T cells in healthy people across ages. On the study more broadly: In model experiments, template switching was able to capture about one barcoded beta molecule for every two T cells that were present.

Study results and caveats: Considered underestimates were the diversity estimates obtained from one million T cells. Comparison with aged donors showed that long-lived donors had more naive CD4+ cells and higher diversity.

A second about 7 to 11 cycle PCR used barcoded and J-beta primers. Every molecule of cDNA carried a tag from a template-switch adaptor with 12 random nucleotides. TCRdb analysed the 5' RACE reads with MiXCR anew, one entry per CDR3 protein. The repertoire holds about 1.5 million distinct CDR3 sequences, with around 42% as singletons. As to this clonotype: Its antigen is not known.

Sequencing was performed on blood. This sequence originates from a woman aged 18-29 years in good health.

The DNA for the CDR3 is TGTGCCACCAGTGATTTGGGTGGCGAGACCCAGTACTTC. Translation gives CATSDLGGETQYF. The chain links TRBV24-1 to TRBJ2-7; D unresolved. The J call may be mistaken, given a closer DNA end match to TRBJ2-5. The CDR3 extends over 13 amino acids. Germline lookup yields CDR1 KGHDR and CDR2 SFDVKD.